The rows below give T cell receptor beta chains drawn from one sample of a study of blood T cells in healthy people across ages. MiXCR, run by TCRdb on the 5' RACE reads, gives a single entry per CDR3 protein. The data show about 970,000 distinct CDR3 sequences, with roughly 51% seen just once and around a fifth held by the top ten. Material: blood. These receptors all come from a woman aged 60 to 75 in good health. Both conserved end residues are part of each CDR3. A D gene is named only where the DNA matches it firmly. Not every row has a clone size; where given, it reads once, few, many or a size class.

CDR3: CASSSPMGSQETQYF
DNA: TGTGCCAGCTCATCACCTATGGGGTCCCAAGAGACCCAGTACTTC
V: TRBV18
size: few
J: TRBJ2-5
D: .

CDR3: CASSLLRTGYYEQYF
DNA: TGTGCCAGCAGCTTATTAAGGACGGGATACTACGAGCAGTACTTC
V: TRBV7-8
size: few
J: TRBJ2-7
D: .

CDR3: CASSPPGQGQETQYF
DNA: TGCGCCAGCAGCCCGCCGGGACAGGGACAAGAGACCCAGTACTTC
V: TRBV4-1
size: .
J: TRBJ2-5
D: TRBD1

CDR3: CASSLVQSNQPQHF
DNA: TGTGCCAGCAGTTTAGTACAGAGCAATCAGCCCCAGCATTTT
V: TRBV12-3/TRBV12-4
size: .
J: TRBJ1-5
D: .

CDR3: CASSLVGSEIETMGTQYF
DNA: TGTGCCAGCAGCTTAGTAGGTAGCGAGATAGAAACCATGGGGACCCAGTACTTC
V: TRBV7-9
size: .
J: TRBJ2-5
D: .

CDR3: CASSPGLAGGNEQYF
DNA: TGTGCCAGCAGCCCCGGACTAGCGGGAGGAAACGAGCAGTACTTC
V: TRBV7-9
size: .
J: TRBJ2-7
D: TRBD2

CDR3: CASSLGGTGQETQYF
DNA: TGTGCCAGCAGCTTAGGAGGGACAGGCCAAGAGACCCAGTACTTC
V: TRBV7-9
size: .
J: TRBJ2-5
D: TRBD1

CDR3: CSARVGTSNEKLFF
DNA: TGCAGTGCCAGAGTTGGGACATCGAATGAAAAACTGTTTTTT
V: TRBV20-1
size: .
J: TRBJ1-4
D: .

CDR3: CASTLALGFEQYF
DNA: TGTGCCAGCACTTTAGCCTTGGGGTTCGAGCAGTACTTC
V: TRBV6-2/TRBV6-3
size: .
J: TRBJ2-7
D: .

CDR3: CASSLEPMRVDTQYF
DNA: TGTGCCAGCAGTTTGGAGCCAATGAGGGTAGATACGCAGTATTTT
V: TRBV12-3/TRBV12-4
size: .
J: TRBJ2-3
D: .

CDR3: CAISAGPGAGPSSNEQFF
DNA: TGTGCCATCAGTGCGGGACCGGGAGCGGGACCGAGTTCCAATGAGCAGTTCTTC
V: TRBV10-3
size: .
J: TRBJ2-1
D: TRBD2

CDR3: CASSVRRGYSNQPQHF
DNA: TGTGCCAGCAGTGTTCGGAGGGGGTATAGCAATCAGCCCCAGCATTTT
V: TRBV2
size: .
J: TRBJ1-5
D: .

CDR3: CASSLGFPSADTQYF
DNA: TGTGCCAGCAGCTTAGGATTCCCTAGCGCAGATACGCAGTATTTT
V: TRBV11-2
size: .
J: TRBJ2-3
D: .

CDR3: CASSQFSSGSPNEQFF
DNA: TGCGCCAGCAGCCAATTCTCTAGCGGGAGTCCCAATGAGCAGTTCTTC
V: TRBV4-3
size: .
J: TRBJ2-1
D: TRBD2

CDR3: CASSFLLETQYF
DNA: TGTGCCAGCAGTTTCCTACTGGAGACCCAGTACTTC
V: TRBV12-3/TRBV12-4
size: few
J: TRBJ2-5
D: .

CDR3: CSASGLAYNEQFF
DNA: TGCAGTGCATCGGGACTCGCATACAATGAGCAGTTCTTC
V: TRBV20-1
size: .
J: TRBJ2-1
D: .